Listed below are T cell receptor beta chains from one sample, sequenced in a study of blood T cell repertoires in COVID-19. The assay was immunoSEQ multiplex PCR, and TCRdb's table has in-frame clones only and misses some. This table has approximately 210,000 clones, around 83% appearing once. Sequencing was performed on peripheral blood. Receptors were obtained from a woman aged 50 to 60 with acute or convalescent COVID-19. Each CDR3 is given with its conserved first and last residue. A D gene is named only where the DNA matches it firmly.

TRBJ2-1,TRBV18,TRBD2,CASSPGVAGNNEQFF
TRBJ2-3,TRBV15,TRBD2,CATSGISGATTDTQYF
TRBJ2-7,TRBV7-6,TRBD2,CASSATASGSYEQYF
TRBJ2-1,TRBV27,TRBD2,CASSWTSGYNEQFF
TRBJ2-3,TRBV24-1,TRBD2,CATSDYAGTSIPDTQYF
TRBJ2-2,TRBV4-1,TRBD1,CASSQDFRDSTGELFF
TRBJ1-2,TRBV2,.,CASSEVFAEGYGYTF
TRBJ2-7,TRBV6-5,.,CASSWIWTASYEQYF
TRBJ1-5,TRBV6-5,.,CASRSGNIRDQPQHF
TRBJ1-1,TRBV14,.,CASSRTVLNTEAFF
TRBJ2-5,TRBV5-6,.,CASSLGSRMETQYF
TRBJ2-6,TRBV5-1,.,CASSLGQGSISGANVLTF
TRBJ2-5,TRBV5-1,TRBD2,CASSLVLAGAQETQYF
TRBJ2-3,TRBV29-1,.,CSGGSGADTQYF
TRBJ2-1,TRBV9,.,CASEGLANEQFF
TRBJ2-2,TRBV9,TRBD1,CAKRGTGRTGELFF
TRBJ2-7,TRBV9,TRBD2,CASIRRLTSLNEQYF
TRBJ1-6,TRBV27,TRBD1,CASTADRGRNSPLHF